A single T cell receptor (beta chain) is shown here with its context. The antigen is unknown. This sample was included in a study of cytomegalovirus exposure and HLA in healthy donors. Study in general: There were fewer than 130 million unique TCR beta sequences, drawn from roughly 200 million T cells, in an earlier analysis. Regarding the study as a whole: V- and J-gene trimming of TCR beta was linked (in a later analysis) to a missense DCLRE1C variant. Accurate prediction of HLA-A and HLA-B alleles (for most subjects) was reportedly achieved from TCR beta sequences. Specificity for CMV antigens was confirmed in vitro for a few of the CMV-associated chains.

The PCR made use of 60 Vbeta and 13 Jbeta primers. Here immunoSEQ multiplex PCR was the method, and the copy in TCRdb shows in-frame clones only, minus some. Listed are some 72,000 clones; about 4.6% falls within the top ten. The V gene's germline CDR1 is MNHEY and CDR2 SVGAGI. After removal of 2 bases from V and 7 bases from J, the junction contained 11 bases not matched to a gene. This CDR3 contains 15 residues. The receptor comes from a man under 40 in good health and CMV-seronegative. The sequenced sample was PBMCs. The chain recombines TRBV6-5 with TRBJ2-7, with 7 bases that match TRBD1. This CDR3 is CASSYLTGSVREQYF. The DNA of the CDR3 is TGTGCCAGCAGTTACCTGACAGGGAGTGTGAGAGAGCAGTACTTC.